This T cell receptor beta chain is drawn from a study of fetal regulatory T cell absence and autoimmunity. With 10 bases removed from V and 0 bases from J, the gap between germline ends came to 21 bases. The germline V gene has CDR1 SNHLY and CDR2 FYNNEI. The CDR3 runs 16 residues. The data were produced by immunoSEQ multiplex PCR, yet TCRdb's version contains in-frame clones alone and is incomplete. This table holds 95,000 to 100,000 clones, 55% to 75% found once. Sample: pancreas tissue. The sequence derives from a male donor with IPEX syndrome. The chain is built from TRBV2 and TRBJ1-1, with a weak D call TRBD1 (5 bases). The CDR3 protein is CAIRGGRTIMNTEAFF. CDR3 nucleotides: TGTGCCATCCGGGGGGGACGGACGATTATGAACACTGAAGCTTTCTTT.